The rows below give T cell receptor beta chains drawn from one sample of a study of glioma-infiltrating T cells after dendritic cell vaccination. Clones were sequenced by immunoSEQ multiplex PCR, and TCRdb holds only the in-frame ones, with some missing. The sample consists of some 100,000 clones, 75% to 85% of them appearing once. The sequencing here drew on blood, taken before dendritic cell vaccination. The receptors stem from a human donor with glioblastoma. The CDR3 runs from the conserved cysteine through the conserved F or W. Fields, in order: D gene, J gene, clone size, V gene, CDR3 DNA, CDR3 protein. A D gene is named only where the DNA matches it firmly. Clone size appears in some rows only: once, few, many, or a class for an expanded clone.

D gene: TRBD1; J gene: TRBJ1-5; clone size: NA; V gene: TRBV6-5; CDR3 DNA: TGTGCCAGCAGAGGGACAGATCATCAGCCCCAGCATTTT; CDR3 protein: CASRGTDHQPQHF
D gene: NA; J gene: TRBJ1-1; clone size: NA; V gene: TRBV6-1; CDR3 DNA: TGTGCCAGCGGACTACAGGTCATGAACACTGAAGCTTTCTTT; CDR3 protein: CASGLQVMNTEAFF
D gene: NA; J gene: TRBJ1-3; clone size: NA; V gene: TRBV21-1; CDR3 DNA: TGTGCCAGCAGCAAAGCCCAGGGAAACACCATATATTTT; CDR3 protein: CASSKAQGNTIYF
D gene: NA; J gene: TRBJ1-5; clone size: NA; V gene: TRBV20-1; CDR3 DNA: TGCAGTTGGGGCAGCCATCAGCCCCAGCATTTT; CDR3 protein: CSWGSHQPQHF
D gene: TRBD2; J gene: TRBJ2-1; clone size: few; V gene: TRBV5-1; CDR3 DNA: TGCGCCAGCAGCTACGGGACTAGCGGAGTCAATGAGCAGTTCTTC; CDR3 protein: CASSYGTSGVNEQFF
D gene: TRBD2; J gene: TRBJ2-2; clone size: NA; V gene: TRBV30; CDR3 DNA: TGTGCCTGGAGTTTGCTAGCGGGAGCCGGGGAGCTGTTTTTT; CDR3 protein: CAWSLLAGAGELFF
D gene: TRBD1; J gene: TRBJ1-5; clone size: NA; V gene: TRBV30; CDR3 DNA: TGTGCCTGGTTTAACCCGGGACAGCCTTCTGGGTCCCAGCATTTT; CDR3 protein: CAWFNPGQPSGSQHF
D gene: NA; J gene: TRBJ2-7; clone size: few; V gene: TRBV6-5; CDR3 DNA: TGTGCCAGTACCATGGACAGCACCTACGAGCAGTACTTC; CDR3 protein: CASTMDSTYEQYF
D gene: TRBD1; J gene: TRBJ1-6; clone size: NA; V gene: TRBV6-1; CDR3 DNA: TGTGCCAACTCCCGGGACAGGGTTACTAATTCACCCCTCCACTTT; CDR3 protein: CANSRDRVTNSPLHF
D gene: TRBD2; J gene: TRBJ2-7; clone size: NA; V gene: TRBV28; CDR3 DNA: TGTGCCAGTTTTCCCTCTTTTGGGACTAGCGTTCCCTACGAGCAGTACTTC; CDR3 protein: CASFPSFGTSVPYEQYF
D gene: TRBD1; J gene: TRBJ1-3; clone size: NA; V gene: TRBV5-1; CDR3 DNA: TGCGCCAGCAGCCCTGGAACAGGGGCTGGAAACACCATATATTTT; CDR3 protein: CASSPGTGAGNTIYF
D gene: NA; J gene: TRBJ2-2; clone size: many; V gene: TRBV2; CDR3 DNA: TGTGCCAGCAGAGACGTTTTAGCTGGGGAGCTGTTTTTT; CDR3 protein: CASRDVLAGELFF
D gene: TRBD2; J gene: TRBJ2-4; clone size: NA; V gene: TRBV27; CDR3 DNA: TGTGCCAGCAGCTTGGGGGGGGGTACCAAAAACATTCAGTACTTC; CDR3 protein: CASSLGGGTKNIQYF
D gene: NA; J gene: TRBJ1-4; clone size: NA; V gene: TRBV19; CDR3 DNA: TGTGCCAGTAGTATAGGCCGGAGGGAAAAACTGTTTTTT; CDR3 protein: CASSIGRREKLFF
D gene: TRBD2; J gene: TRBJ2-1; clone size: NA; V gene: TRBV6-5; CDR3 DNA: TGTGCCAGCAGTTATGAGGGGACTAGTTTCCATGAGCAGTTCTTC; CDR3 protein: CASSYEGTSFHEQFF
D gene: TRBD1; J gene: TRBJ2-7; clone size: NA; V gene: TRBV18; CDR3 DNA: TGTGCCAGCTCAACCCGGACAGGGGCAGACGAGCAGTACTTC; CDR3 protein: CASSTRTGADEQYF
D gene: TRBD1; J gene: TRBJ1-2; clone size: NA; V gene: TRBV19; CDR3 DNA: TGTGCCAGAAACCCTCCGGGACAGGGATATGGCTACACCTTC; CDR3 protein: CARNPPGQGYGYTF
D gene: TRBD1; J gene: TRBJ2-7; clone size: NA; V gene: TRBV4-1; CDR3 DNA: TGCGCCAGCAGCCAAGCAGGACAGGGGTCCTACGAGCAGTACTTC; CDR3 protein: CASSQAGQGSYEQYF
D gene: TRBD2; J gene: TRBJ2-5; clone size: NA; V gene: TRBV7-9; CDR3 DNA: TGTGCCAGCAACGTAGGGAGCGGGGTAGCGGAGACCCAGTACTTC; CDR3 protein: CASNVGSGVAETQYF
D gene: NA; J gene: TRBJ1-2; clone size: NA; V gene: TRBV18; CDR3 DNA: TGTGCCAGCTCACCCGATTCGGGGTCGCAGTATGGCTACACCTTC; CDR3 protein: CASSPDSGSQYGYTF